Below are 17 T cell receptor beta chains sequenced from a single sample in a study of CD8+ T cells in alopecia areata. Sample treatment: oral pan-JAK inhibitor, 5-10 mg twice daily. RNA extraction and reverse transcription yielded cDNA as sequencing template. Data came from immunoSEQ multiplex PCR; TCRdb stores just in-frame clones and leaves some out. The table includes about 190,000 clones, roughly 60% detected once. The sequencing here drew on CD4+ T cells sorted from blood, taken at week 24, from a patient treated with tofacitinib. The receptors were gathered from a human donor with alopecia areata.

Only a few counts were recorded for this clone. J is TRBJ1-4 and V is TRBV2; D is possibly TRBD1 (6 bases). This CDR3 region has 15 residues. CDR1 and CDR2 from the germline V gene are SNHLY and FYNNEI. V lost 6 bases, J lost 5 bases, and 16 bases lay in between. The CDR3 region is CASSNGAQGNEKLFF. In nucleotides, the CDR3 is TGTGCCAGCAGCAACGGGGCACAGGGCAATGAAAAACTGTTTTTT. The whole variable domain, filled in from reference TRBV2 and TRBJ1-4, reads EPEVTQTPSHQVTQMGQEVILRCVPISNHLYFYWYRQILGQKVEFLVSFYNNEISEKSEIFDDQFSVERPDGSNFTLKIRSTKLEDSAMYFCASSNGAQGNEKLFFGSGTQLSVL.

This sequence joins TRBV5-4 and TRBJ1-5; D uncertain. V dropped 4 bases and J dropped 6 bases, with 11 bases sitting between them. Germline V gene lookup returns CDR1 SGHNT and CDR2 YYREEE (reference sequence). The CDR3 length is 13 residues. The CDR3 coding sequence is TGTGCCAGCAGCCGGAATCGGGGTCAGCCCCAGCATTTT. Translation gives CASSRNRGQPQHF.

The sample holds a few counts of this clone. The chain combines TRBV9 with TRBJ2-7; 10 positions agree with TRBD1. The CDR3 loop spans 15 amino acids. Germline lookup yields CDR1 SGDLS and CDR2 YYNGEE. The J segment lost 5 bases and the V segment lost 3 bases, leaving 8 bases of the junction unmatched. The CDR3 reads CASSGTGTGVDEQYF. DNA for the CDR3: TGTGCCAGCAGCGGTACCGGGACAGGGGTTGACGAGCAGTACTTC.

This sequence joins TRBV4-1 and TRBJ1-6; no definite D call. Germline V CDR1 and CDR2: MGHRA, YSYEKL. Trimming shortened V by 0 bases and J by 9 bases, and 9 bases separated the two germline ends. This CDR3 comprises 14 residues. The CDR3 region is CASSQDQESSPLHF. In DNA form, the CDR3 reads TGCGCCAGCAGCCAAGATCAGGAGAGTTCACCCCTCCACTTT.

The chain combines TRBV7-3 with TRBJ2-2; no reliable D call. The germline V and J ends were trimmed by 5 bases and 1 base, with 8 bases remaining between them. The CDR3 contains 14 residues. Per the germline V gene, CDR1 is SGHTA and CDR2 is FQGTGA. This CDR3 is CASSQDRNTGELFF. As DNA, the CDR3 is TGTGCCAGCAGCCAGGACCGGAACACCGGGGAGCTGTTTTTT.

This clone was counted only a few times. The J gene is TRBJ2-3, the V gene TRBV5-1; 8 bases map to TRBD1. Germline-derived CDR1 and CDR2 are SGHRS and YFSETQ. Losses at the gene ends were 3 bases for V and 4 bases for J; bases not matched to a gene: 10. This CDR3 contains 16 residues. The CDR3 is CASSWSGTGGADTQYF. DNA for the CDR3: TGCGCCAGCAGCTGGTCCGGGACAGGAGGGGCAGATACGCAGTATTTT.

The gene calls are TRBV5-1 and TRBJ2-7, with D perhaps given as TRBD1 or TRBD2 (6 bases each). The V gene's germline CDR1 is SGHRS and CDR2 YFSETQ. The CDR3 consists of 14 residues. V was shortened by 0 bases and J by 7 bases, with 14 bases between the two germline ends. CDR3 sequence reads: CASSLAAGAGEQYF. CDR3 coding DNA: TGCGCCAGCAGCTTGGCGGCAGGGGCGGGAGAGCAGTACTTC.

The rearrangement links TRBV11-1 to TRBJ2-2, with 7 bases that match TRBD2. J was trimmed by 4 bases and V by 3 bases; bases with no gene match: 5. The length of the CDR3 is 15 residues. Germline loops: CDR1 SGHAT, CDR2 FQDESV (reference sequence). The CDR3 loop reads CASSLGAGSTGELFF. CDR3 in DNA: TGTGCCAGCAGCTTGGGAGCGGGGTCCACCGGGGAGCTGTTTTTT.

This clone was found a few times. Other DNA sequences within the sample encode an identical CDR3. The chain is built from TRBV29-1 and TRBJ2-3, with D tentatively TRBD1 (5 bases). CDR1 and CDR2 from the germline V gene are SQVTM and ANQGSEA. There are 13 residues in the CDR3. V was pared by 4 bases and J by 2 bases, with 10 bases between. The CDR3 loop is CSVVGHYTDTQYF. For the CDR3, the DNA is TGCAGCGTTGTTGGACACTACACAGATACGCAGTATTTT.

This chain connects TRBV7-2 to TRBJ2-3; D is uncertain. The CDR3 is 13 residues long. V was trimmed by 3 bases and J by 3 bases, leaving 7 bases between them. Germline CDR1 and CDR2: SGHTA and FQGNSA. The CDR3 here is CASSFDPTDTQYF. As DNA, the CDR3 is TGTGCCAGCAGCTTTGACCCTACAGATACGCAGTATTTT.

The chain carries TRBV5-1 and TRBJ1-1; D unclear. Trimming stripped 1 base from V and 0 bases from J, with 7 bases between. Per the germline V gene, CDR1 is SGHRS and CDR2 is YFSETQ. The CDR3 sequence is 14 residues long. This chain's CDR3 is CASSLMGMNTEAFF. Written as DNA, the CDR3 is TGCGCCAGCAGCTTGATGGGGATGAACACTGAAGCTTTCTTT.

The CDR3 nucleotides are TGTGCCAGCAGTTATACCCGTTTCGACACCTCAAACATTCAGTACTTC. Residues: CASSYTRFDTSNIQYF. The chain uses TRBV6-5 and TRBJ2-4; D gene unclear. Germline V gives CDR1 MNHEY, CDR2 SVGAGI. The CDR3 length is 16 residues. Trimming pared 3 bases from V and 6 bases from J, leaving 18 bases between.

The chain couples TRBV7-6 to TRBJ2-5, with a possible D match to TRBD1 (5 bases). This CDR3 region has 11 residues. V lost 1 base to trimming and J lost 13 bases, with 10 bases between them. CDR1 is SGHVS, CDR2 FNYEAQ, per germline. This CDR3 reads CASSLGGFSYF. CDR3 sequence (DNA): TGTGCCAGCAGCTTAGGGGGCTTCTCGTACTTC.

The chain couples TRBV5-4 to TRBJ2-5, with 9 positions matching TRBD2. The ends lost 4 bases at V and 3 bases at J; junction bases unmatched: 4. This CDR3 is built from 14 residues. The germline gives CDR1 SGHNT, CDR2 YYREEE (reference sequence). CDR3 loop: CASSAGGVKETQYF. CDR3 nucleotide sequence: TGTGCCAGCAGCGCGGGGGGGGTTAAAGAGACCCAGTACTTC.

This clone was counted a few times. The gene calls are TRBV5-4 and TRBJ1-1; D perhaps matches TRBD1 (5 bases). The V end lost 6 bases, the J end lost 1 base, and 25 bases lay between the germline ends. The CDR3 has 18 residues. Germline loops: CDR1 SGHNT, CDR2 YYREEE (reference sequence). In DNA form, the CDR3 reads TGTGCCAGCAATTTCCCTCACCCCTCGGGACGTTCGAACACTGAAGCTTTCTTT. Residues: CASNFPHPSGRSNTEAFF.

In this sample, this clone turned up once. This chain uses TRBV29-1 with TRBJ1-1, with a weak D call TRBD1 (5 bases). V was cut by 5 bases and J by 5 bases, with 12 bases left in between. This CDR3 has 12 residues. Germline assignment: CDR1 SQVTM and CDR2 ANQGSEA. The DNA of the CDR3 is TGCAGCGTTCTGAAGGGACCAACTGAAGCTTTCTTT. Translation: CSVLKGPTEAFF. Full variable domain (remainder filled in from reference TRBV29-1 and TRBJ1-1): SAVISQKPSRDICQRGTSLTIQCQVDSQVTMMFWYRQQPGQSLTLIATANQGSEATYESGFVIDKFPISRPNLTFSTLTVSNMSPEDSSIYLCSVLKGPTEAFFGQGTRLTVV.

CDR3 loop: CASAPPGGLYEQYF. CDR3 coding DNA: TGTGCTAGTGCCCCTCCGGGGGGCCTATACGAGCAGTACTTC. The chain employs TRBV12-5 and TRBJ2-7; tentative D call: TRBD2 (7 bases). Trimming removed 7 bases from V and 4 bases from J, with 17 bases in between. This CDR3 is 14 amino acids long. Germline loops: CDR1 LGHNT, CDR2 FRNRAP.